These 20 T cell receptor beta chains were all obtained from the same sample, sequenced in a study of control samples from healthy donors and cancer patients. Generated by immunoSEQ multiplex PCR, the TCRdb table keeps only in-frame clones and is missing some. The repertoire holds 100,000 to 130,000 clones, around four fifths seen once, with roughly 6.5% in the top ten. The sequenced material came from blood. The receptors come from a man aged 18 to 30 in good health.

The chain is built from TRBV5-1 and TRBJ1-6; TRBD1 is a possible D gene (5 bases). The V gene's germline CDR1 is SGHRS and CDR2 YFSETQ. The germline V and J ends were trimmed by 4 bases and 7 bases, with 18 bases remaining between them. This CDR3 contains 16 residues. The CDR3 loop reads CASSVQVAGGNSPLHF. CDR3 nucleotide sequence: TGCGCCAGCAGCGTACAGGTGGCCGGGGGAAATTCACCCCTCCACTTT.

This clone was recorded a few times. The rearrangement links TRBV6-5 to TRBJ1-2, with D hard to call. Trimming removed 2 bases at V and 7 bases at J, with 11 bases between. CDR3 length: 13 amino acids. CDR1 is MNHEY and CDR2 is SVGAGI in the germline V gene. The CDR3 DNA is TGTGCCAGCAGTTACGCGTCACGCCGTGGCTACACCTTC. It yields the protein CASSYASRRGYTF.

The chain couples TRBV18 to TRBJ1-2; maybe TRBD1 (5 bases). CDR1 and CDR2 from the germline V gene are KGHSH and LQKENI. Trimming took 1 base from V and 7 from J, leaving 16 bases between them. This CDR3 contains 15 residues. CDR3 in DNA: TGTGCCAGCTCACCACTGGGGGGGGAAAGTGGTGGCTACACCTTC. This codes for CASSPLGGESGGYTF.

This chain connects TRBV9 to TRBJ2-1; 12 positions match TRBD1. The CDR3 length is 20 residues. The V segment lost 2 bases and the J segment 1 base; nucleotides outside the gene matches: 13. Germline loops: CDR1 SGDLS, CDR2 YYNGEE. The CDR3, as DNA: TGTGCCAGCAGCGTGGGACCGGGACAGGGGGCGAAGGGGTCCTACAATGAGCAGTTCTTC. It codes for CASSVGPGQGAKGSYNEQFF.

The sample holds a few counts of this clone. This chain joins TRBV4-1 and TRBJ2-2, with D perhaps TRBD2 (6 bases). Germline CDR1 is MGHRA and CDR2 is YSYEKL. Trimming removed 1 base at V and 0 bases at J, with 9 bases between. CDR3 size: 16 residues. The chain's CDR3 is CASSQAQRANTGELFF. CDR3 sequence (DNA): TGCGCCAGCAGCCAAGCCCAGCGGGCGAACACCGGGGAGCTGTTTTTT.

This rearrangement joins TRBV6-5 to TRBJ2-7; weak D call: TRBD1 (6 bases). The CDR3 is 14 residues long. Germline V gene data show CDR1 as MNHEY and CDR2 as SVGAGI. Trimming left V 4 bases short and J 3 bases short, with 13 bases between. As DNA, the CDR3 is TGTGCCAGCAGTTTGTGGACAGAACTCTACGAGCAGTACGTC. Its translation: CASSLWTELYEQYV.

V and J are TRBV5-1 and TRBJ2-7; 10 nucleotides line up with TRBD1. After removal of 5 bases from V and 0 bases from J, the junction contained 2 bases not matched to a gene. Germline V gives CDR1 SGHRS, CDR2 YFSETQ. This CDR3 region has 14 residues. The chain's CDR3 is CASRRTGGSYEQYF. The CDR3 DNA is TGCGCCAGCAGGAGGACAGGGGGCTCCTACGAGCAGTACTTC. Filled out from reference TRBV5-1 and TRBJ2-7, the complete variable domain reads KAGVTQTPRYLIKTRGQQVTLSCSPISGHRSVSWYQQTPGQGLQFLFEYFSETQRNKGNFPGRFSGRQFSNSRSEMNVSTLELGDSALYLCASRRTGGSYEQYFGPGTRLTVT.

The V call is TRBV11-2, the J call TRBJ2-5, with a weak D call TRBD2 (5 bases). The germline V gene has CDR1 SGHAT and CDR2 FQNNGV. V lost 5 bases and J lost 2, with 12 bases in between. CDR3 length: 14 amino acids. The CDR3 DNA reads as TGTGCCAGCAGCCTAGGGAGACGACAAGAGACCCAGTACTTC. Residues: CASSLGRRQETQYF.

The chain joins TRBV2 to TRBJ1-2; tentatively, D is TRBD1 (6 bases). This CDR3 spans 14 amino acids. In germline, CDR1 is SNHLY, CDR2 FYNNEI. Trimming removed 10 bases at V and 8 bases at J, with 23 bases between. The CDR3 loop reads CANGGDTLTGGYTF. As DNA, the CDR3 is TGTGCCAACGGAGGGGACACCCTCACGGGGGGCTACACCTTC. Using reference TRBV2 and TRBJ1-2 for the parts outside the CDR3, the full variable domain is EPEVTQTPSHQVTQMGQEVILRCVPISNHLYFYWYRQILGQKVEFLVSFYNNEISEKSEIFDDQFSVERPDGSNFTLKIRSTKLEDSAMYFCANGGDTLTGGYTFGSGTRLTVV.

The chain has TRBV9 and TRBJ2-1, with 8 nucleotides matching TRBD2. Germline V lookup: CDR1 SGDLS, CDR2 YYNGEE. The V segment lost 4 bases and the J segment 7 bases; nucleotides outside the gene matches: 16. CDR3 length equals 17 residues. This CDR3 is CASSPWELAAPPNEQFF. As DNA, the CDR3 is TGTGCCAGCAGCCCCTGGGAACTAGCGGCCCCTCCTAATGAGCAGTTCTTC.

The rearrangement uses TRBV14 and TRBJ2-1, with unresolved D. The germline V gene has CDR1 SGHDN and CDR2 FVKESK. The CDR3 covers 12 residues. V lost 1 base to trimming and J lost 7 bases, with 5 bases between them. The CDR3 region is CASSQVRNEQFF. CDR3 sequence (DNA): TGTGCCAGCAGCCAAGTACGGAATGAGCAGTTCTTC.

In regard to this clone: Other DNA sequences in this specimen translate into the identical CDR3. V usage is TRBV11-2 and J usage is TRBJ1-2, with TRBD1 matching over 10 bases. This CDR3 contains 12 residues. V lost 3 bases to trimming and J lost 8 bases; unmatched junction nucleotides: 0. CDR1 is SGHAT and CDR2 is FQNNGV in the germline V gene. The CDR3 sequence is CASSLDRGGYTF. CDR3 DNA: TGTGCCAGCAGCTTGGACAGGGGGGGCTACACCTTC.

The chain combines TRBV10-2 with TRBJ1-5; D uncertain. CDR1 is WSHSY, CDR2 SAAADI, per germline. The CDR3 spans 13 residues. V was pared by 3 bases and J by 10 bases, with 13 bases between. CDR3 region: CASSDNRPPPQHF. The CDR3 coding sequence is TGCGCCAGCAGTGATAACCGGCCCCCTCCCCAGCATTTT.

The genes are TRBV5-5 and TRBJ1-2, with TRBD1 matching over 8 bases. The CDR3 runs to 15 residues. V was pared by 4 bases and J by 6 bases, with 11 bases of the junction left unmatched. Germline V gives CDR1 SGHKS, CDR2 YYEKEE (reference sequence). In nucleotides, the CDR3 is TGTGCCAGCAGCGTGACAGGGGCCCTAACGCATGGCTACACCTTC. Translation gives CASSVTGALTHGYTF.

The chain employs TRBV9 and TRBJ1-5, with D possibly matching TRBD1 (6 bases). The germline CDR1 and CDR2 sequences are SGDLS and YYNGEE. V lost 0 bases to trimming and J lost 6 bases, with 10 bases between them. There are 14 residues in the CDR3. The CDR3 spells CASSVEGGPQPQHF. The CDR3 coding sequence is TGTGCCAGCAGCGTAGAAGGGGGTCCTCAGCCCCAGCATTTT.

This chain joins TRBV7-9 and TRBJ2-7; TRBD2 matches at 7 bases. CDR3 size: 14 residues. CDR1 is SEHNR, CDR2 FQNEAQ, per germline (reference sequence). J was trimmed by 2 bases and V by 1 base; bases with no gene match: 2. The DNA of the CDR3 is TGTGCCAGCAGCTTAGGGGGAGGGGCCTACGAGCAGTACGTC. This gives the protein CASSLGGGAYEQYV.

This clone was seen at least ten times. The CDR3 protein is CASSQGRGREGDTQYF. The CDR3 bases are TGTGCCAGCAGCCAAGGACGGGGCAGGGAGGGAGATACGCAGTATTTT. The chain couples TRBV4-2 to TRBJ2-3, with 7 bases that match TRBD2. V dropped 1 base and J dropped 5; count of bases not matched to a gene: 9. Germline V gene lookup returns CDR1 LGHNA and CDR2 YNFKEQ. CDR3 size: 16 residues.

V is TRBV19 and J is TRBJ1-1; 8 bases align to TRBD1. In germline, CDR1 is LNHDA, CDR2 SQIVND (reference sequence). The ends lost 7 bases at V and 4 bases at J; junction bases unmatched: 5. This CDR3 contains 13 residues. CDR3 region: CASTWTGSTEAFF. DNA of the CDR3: TGTGCCAGTACTTGGACAGGGAGCACTGAAGCTTTCTTT.

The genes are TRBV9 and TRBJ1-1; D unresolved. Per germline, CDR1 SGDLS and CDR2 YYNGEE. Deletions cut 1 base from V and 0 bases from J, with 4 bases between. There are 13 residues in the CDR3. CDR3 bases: TGTGCCAGCAGCGTACAGGTGAACACTGAAGCTTTCTTT. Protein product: CASSVQVNTEAFF.

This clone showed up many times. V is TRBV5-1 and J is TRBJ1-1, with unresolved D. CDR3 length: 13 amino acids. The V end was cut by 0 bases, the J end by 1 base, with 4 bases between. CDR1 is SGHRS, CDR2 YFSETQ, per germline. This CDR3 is CASSLARNTEAFF. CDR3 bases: TGCGCCAGCAGCTTGGCAAGGAACACTGAAGCTTTCTTT.